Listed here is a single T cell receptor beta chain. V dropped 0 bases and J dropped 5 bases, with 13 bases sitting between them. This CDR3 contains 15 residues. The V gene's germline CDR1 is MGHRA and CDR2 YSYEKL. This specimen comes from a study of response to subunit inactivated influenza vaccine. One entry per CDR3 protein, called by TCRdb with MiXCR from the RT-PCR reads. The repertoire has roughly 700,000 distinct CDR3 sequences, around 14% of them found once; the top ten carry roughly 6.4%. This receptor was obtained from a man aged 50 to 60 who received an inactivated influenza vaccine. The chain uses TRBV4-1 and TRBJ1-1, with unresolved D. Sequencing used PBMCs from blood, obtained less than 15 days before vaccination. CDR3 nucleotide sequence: TGCGCCAGCAGCCAAGATGGGTCCGCTGAAACTGAAGCTTTCTTT. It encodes CASSQDGSAETEAFF.